Presented here are 5 T cell receptor beta chains from one specimen sequenced in a study of T cells in Graves' hyperthyroidism and ophthalmopathy. RNA transcripts gave rise to amplified TCR beta CDR3 regions. Using the HTBI primer set, a first-round RT-PCR was run on the TCR CDR3. TCRdb re-called the multiplex PCR reads through MiXCR, storing one row per CDR3 protein. The table has some 600,000 distinct CDR3 sequences, roughly 50% seen once. Sample: peripheral blood or thyroid tissue (not recorded which). These receptors came from a woman between 18 and 29 years old with Graves' hyperthyroidism.

This clonotype has only a few counts. The CDR3: CSASRNQGAGGYTF. DNA of the CDR3: TGCAGTGCTAGCAGGAATCAGGGGGCAGGTGGCTACACCTTC. The chain couples TRBV20-1 to TRBJ1-2; 8 nucleotides line up with TRBD1. Germline-derived CDR1 and CDR2 are DFQATT and SNEGSKA (reference sequence). V lost 3 bases and J lost 7; bases outside the gene matches: 10. The CDR3 runs 14 residues.

V and J are TRBV7-3 and TRBJ2-7, with TRBD1 as a possible D gene (6 bases). V shed 7 bases and J shed 5 bases, with 15 bases lying between them. CDR3 length equals 13 residues. Germline lookup yields CDR1 SGHTA and CDR2 FQGTGA. CDR3: CASILQGPNEQYF. The CDR3 DNA reads as TGTGCCAGCATCCTACAGGGCCCCAACGAGCAGTACTTC.

The chain employs TRBV5-1 and TRBJ1-1, with D maybe TRBD1 (6 bases). CDR3 length: 15 amino acids. Germline loops: CDR1 SGHRS, CDR2 YFSETQ. The V and J ends lost 0 bases and 2 bases respectively, with 11 bases between them. The CDR3 DNA follows: TGCGCCAGCAGCTTGGGGGGGGCAGAAAACACTGAAGCTTTCTTT. This codes for CASSLGGAENTEAFF.

In this sample, this clonotype turned up many times. V gene TRBV7-9 combines with J gene TRBJ2-7, with 10 bases fitting TRBD1. Germline V gives CDR1 SEHNR, CDR2 FQNEAQ (reference sequence). V lost 4 bases, J lost 6 bases, and 6 bases stayed unmatched. This CDR3 has 14 amino acids. The CDR3 loop is CASSSGTGDPEQYF. The DNA of the CDR3 is TGTGCCAGCAGCTCGGGGACAGGGGATCCCGAGCAGTACTTC.

The J gene is TRBJ2-1, the V gene TRBV10-3; weak D call: TRBD2 (6 bases). CDR1 is ENHRY and CDR2 is SYGVKD in the germline V gene. Trimming took 6 bases from V and 6 from J, leaving 12 bases between them. CDR3 length: 13 amino acids. The CDR3 DNA reads TGTGCCATCAGAGATGGGACTTCCAATGAGCAGTTCTTC. It yields the protein CAIRDGTSNEQFF.